The 30 T cell receptor beta chains listed next were all sequenced from one sample in a study of T cell responses to AZD1222 COVID-19 vaccine. The assay was immunoSEQ multiplex PCR, and TCRdb's table has in-frame clones only and misses some. The repertoire holds about 130,000 clones, with 80% to 90% as singletons. The sample here was peripheral blood, taken on day 0 of AZD1222 vaccination. The receptors here all came from an adult in good health.

The table lists this clone with a count of one. The rearrangement links TRBV7-2 to TRBJ2-7; 7 nucleotides align to TRBD1. In germline, CDR1 is SGHTA, CDR2 FQGNSA. This CDR3 is built from 14 residues. V lost 4 bases to trimming and J lost 6 bases; unmatched junction nucleotides: 9. CDR3 DNA sequence: TGTGCCAGCAGCTCCTACTGGACAGGCGGCGAGCAGTACTTC. Amino acids: CASSSYWTGGEQYF.

The chain joins TRBV19 to TRBJ2-4; the D gene is possibly TRBD2 (6 bases). With 7 bases removed from V and 3 bases from J, the gap between germline ends came to 13 bases. Germline CDR1 LNHDA, CDR2 SQIVND (reference sequence). This CDR3 region has 14 residues. The CDR3 DNA reads as TGTGCCAGTAAAGTGTGGGGGGACAAAAACATTCAGTACTTC. As protein: CASKVWGDKNIQYF.

This clone has just a few counts. The genes are TRBV10-3 and TRBJ1-3, with D unresolved. Germline V gives CDR1 ENHRY, CDR2 SYGVKD. CDR3 length equals 15 residues. V lost 4 bases, J lost 1 base, and 11 bases lay in between. The CDR3 coding sequence is TGTGCCATCAGTGCGGTGACGAAGTCTGGAAACACCATATATTTT. Translation gives CAISAVTKSGNTIYF.

The genes are TRBV28 and TRBJ2-3, with 9 bases matching TRBD1. This CDR3 has 14 residues. Looked up from germline, CDR1 is MDHEN and CDR2 is SYDVKM. V shed 6 bases and J 4 bases; nucleotides not matched to a gene: 5. The CDR3 region is CASRGTGKSDTQYF. The CDR3 region has the DNA TGTGCCAGCAGGGGGACAGGGAAGTCAGATACGCAGTATTTT.

Within the sample, this clone is medium-sized. V is TRBV19 and J is TRBJ2-7, with D perhaps assigned TRBD1 or TRBD2 (5 bases each). Germline V lookup: CDR1 LNHDA, CDR2 SQIVND (reference sequence). V was clipped by 3 bases and J by 0 bases, with 9 bases between them. CDR3 length: 14 amino acids. The CDR3 here is CASSIWGSSYEQYF. CDR3 DNA sequence: TGTGCCAGTAGTATTTGGGGGAGCTCCTACGAGCAGTACTTC. Looking up the rest from reference TRBV19 and TRBJ2-7 gives the full variable domain: DGGITQSPKYLFRKEGQNVTLSCEQNLNHDAMYWYRQDPGQGLRLIYYSQIVNDFQKGDIAEGYSVSREKKESFPLTVTSAQKNPTAFYLCASSIWGSSYEQYFGPGTRLTVT.

The chain joins TRBV28 to TRBJ2-1; D gene unclear. V shed 1 base and J shed 2 bases, with 15 bases lying between them. The CDR3 loop spans 17 amino acids. Germline CDR1 MDHEN, CDR2 SYDVKM. The CDR3 here is CASSLSPPVVAYNEQFF. The CDR3 DNA is TGTGCCAGCAGTTTATCCCCACCGGTGGTAGCCTACAATGAGCAGTTCTTC.

The CDR3 coding sequence is TGTGCCAGCAGCCCCGTACGGGGGGTAAATTCACCCCTCCACTTT. The encoded protein is CASSPVRGVNSPLHF. The V and J genes are TRBV14 and TRBJ1-6; D possibly corresponds to TRBD1 (5 bases). This CDR3 region has 15 residues. V lost 4 bases, J lost 7 bases, and 14 bases lay in between. CDR1 SGHDN and CDR2 FVKESK come from the germline V gene.

The rearrangement uses TRBV6-5 and TRBJ2-5; 7 nucleotides agree with TRBD1. V lost 5 bases to trimming and J lost 3 bases; unmatched junction nucleotides: 6. The CDR3 is 14 amino acids. The germline gives CDR1 MNHEY, CDR2 SVGAGI. CDR3 sequence: CASSPTDRKETQYF. DNA of the CDR3: TGTGCCAGCAGTCCCACGGACAGGAAAGAGACCCAGTACTTC.

This clone appeared once. The rearrangement joins TRBV29-1 to TRBJ2-7; D possibly uses TRBD1 or TRBD2 (5 bases each). Trimming removed 5 bases from V and 4 bases from J, with 24 bases in between. Per germline, CDR1 SQVTM and CDR2 ANQGSEA. The CDR3 length is 16 residues. The CDR3 DNA is TGCAGCGTTCTCGCCGTGGGGCTAGCCGGTTATTACGAGCAGTACTTC. Translating it yields CSVLAVGLAGYYEQYF.

Details on this clone: The germline gene is not matched at one end of the junction; a read error may be the cause. This chain uses TRBV7-7 with TRBJ2-2, with TRBD2 matching over 10 bases. Per the germline V gene, CDR1 is SSHAT and CDR2 is FNYEAQ (reference sequence). The CDR3 contains 16 residues. This CDR3 is CASSSSGGVRTGELFF. DNA of the CDR3: TGTGCTAGCAGCTCTAGCGGGGGCGTTCGCACCGGGGAGCTGTTTTTT. The entire variable domain, with the rest obtained from reference TRBV7-7 and TRBJ2-2, is as follows: GAGVSQSPRYKVTKRGQDVTLRCDPISSHATLYWYQQALGQGPEFLTYFNYEAQPDKSGLPSDRFSAERPEGSISTLTIQRTEQRDSAMYRCASSSSGGVRTGELFFGEGSRLTVL.

The chain has TRBV7-3 and TRBJ2-1; D might be TRBD1 (6 bases). The germline gives CDR1 SGHTA, CDR2 FQGTGA. CDR3 size: 17 residues. Trimming cost V 2 bases and J 0 bases, with 14 bases left between them. The DNA of the CDR3 is TGTGCCAGCAGCTTAGGCCACAGGGAAAGCTCCTACAATGAGCAGTTCTTC. Its protein product is CASSLGHRESSYNEQFF.

This chain uses TRBV5-5 with TRBJ2-2; D possibly uses TRBD1 or TRBD2 (5 bases each). Germline V gene data show CDR1 as SGHKS and CDR2 as YYEKEE (reference sequence). V was trimmed by 6 bases and J by 1 base, leaving 13 bases between them. The CDR3 sequence is 15 residues long. CDR3 sequence: CASTGAAENTGELFF. In DNA form, the CDR3 reads TGTGCCAGCACCGGGGCGGCAGAGAACACCGGGGAGCTGTTTTTT.

The V and J genes are TRBV18 and TRBJ1-2; D unresolved. The V and J ends lost 4 bases and 8 bases respectively, with 14 bases between them. This CDR3 comprises 13 residues. CDR1 and CDR2 from the germline V gene are KGHSH and LQKENI. The CDR3 region is CASSQNAAGGYTF. The DNA for the CDR3 is TGTGCCAGCTCACAAAACGCCGCGGGAGGCTACACCTTC.

The genes are TRBV5-4 and TRBJ2-2; TRBD1 matches 10 bases. In germline, CDR1 is SGHNT, CDR2 YYREEE (reference sequence). Unmatched junction bases numbered 3, after V lost 3 bases and J lost 4 bases. There are 15 residues in the CDR3. The CDR3 DNA sequence: TGTGCCAGCAGCTACCGGGACAGGGGCACCGGGGAGCTGTTTTTT. Amino acids: CASSYRDRGTGELFF.

There are a few counts of this clone. The chain combines TRBV12-3 or TRBV12-4 with TRBJ1-2, with D uncertain. With 0 bases removed from V and 4 bases from J, the gap between germline ends came to 6 bases. The CDR3 contains 13 residues. CDR3 region: CASSLAQTYGYTF. CDR3 bases: TGTGCCAGCAGTTTAGCACAGACCTATGGCTACACCTTC.

V and J are TRBV21-1 and TRBJ1-5. TRBV21-1 is a recognized pseudogene. The CDR3 is 12 residues long. CDR3 in amino acids: CASSKGGRPQHF. DNA for the CDR3: TGTGCCAGCAGCAAAGGAGGGCGTCCCCAGCATTTT.

This chain joins TRBV18 and TRBJ1-2; TRBD1 agrees at 7 bases. The germline V gene encodes CDR1 KGHSH and CDR2 LQKENI. The CDR3 is 13 amino acids. The V gene end was trimmed by 6 bases and the J gene end by 4 bases; junction bases not matched to a gene: 5. CDR3 region: CASSLDRVYGYTF. The CDR3 DNA is TGTGCCAGCTCGCTAGACAGGGTCTATGGCTACACCTTC.

The chain combines TRBV24-1 with TRBJ2-3; D gene unclear. V lost 4 bases, J lost 2 bases, and 15 bases lay in between. Germline assignment: CDR1 KGHDR and CDR2 SFDVKD. The CDR3 has 16 residues. The CDR3 loop is CATSDSDGSLTDTQYF. CDR3 nucleotides: TGTGCCACCAGTGACTCGGACGGAAGCCTCACAGATACGCAGTATTTT.

This chain connects TRBV6-2 or TRBV6-3 to TRBJ1-4, with 8 positions matching TRBD1. The CDR3 contains 16 residues. V trimming: 5 bases; J trimming: 0 bases; junction bases outside the gene matches: 5. Per the germline V gene, CDR1 is MNHEY and CDR2 is SVGEGT. The CDR3: CASSAQGATTNEKLFF. The CDR3 DNA reads TGTGCCAGCAGTGCCCAGGGGGCTACAACTAATGAAAAACTGTTTTTT.

The J gene is TRBJ2-3, the V gene TRBV12-2; the table gives TRBD2 as D, unverified against the DNA. TRBV12-2 is listed as a pseudogene. This CDR3 is 16 amino acids long. Written as DNA, the CDR3 is TGTGCAAGTCGCTTAATAGGGCGGGAGAGTTCAGATACGCAGTATTTT. Its translation is CASRLIGRESSDTQYF.

The chain joins TRBV9 to TRBJ2-3, with 7 bases aligning to TRBD2. V lost 0 bases, J lost 10 bases, and 8 bases stayed unmatched. This CDR3 has 14 amino acids. CDR1 is SGDLS, CDR2 YYNGEE, per germline. CDR3 DNA sequence: TGTGCCAGCAGCGTAGCTAGCGGCCTCTTCCCGCAGTATTTT. Protein product: CASSVASGLFPQYF. The full variable domain, rest sourced from reference TRBV9 and TRBJ2-3, is DSGVTQTPKHLITATGQRVTLRCSPRSGDLSVYWYQQSLDQGLQFLIQYYNGEERAKGNILERFSAQQFPDLHSELNLSSLELGDSALYFCASSVASGLFPQYFGPGTRLTVL.

The chain couples TRBV6-2 or TRBV6-3 to TRBJ2-7; tentative D call: TRBD2 (6 bases). The CDR3 has 13 residues. The ends were cut back, 0 bases at V and 9 bases at J, with 12 bases in the middle. Per germline, CDR1 MNHEY and CDR2 SVGEGT. The CDR3, as DNA: TGTGCCAGCAGTTACTCGACGGCGGGGACGCAGTACTTC. It is translated as CASSYSTAGTQYF.

This sequence joins TRBV5-6 and TRBJ1-3, with D uncertain. CDR3 size: 16 residues. V shed 1 base and J shed 0 bases, with 11 bases lying between them. Germline CDR1 SGHDT, CDR2 YYEEEE. CDR3 DNA sequence: TGTGCCAGCAGCTTGAGGGCGGACCTCTCTGGAAACACCATATATTTT. This translates into CASSLRADLSGNTIYF.

This chain links TRBV5-6 with TRBJ2-3, with 9 bases fitting TRBD2. The germline V gene has CDR1 SGHDT and CDR2 YYEEEE. V lost 4 bases, J lost 0 bases, and 6 bases stayed unmatched. CDR3 length: 16 amino acids. Written as DNA, the CDR3 is TGTGCCAGCAGCCTGCGACTAGCGGCTAGCACAGATACGCAGTATTTT. Translation: CASSLRLAASTDTQYF.

The chain is built from TRBV5-5 and TRBJ1-3; a possible D gene is TRBD1 (5 bases). Germline V gives CDR1 SGHKS, CDR2 YYEKEE (reference sequence). The CDR3 is made up of 15 amino acids. Trimming shortened V by 4 bases and J by 0 bases, and 11 bases separated the two germline ends. The CDR3 here is CASSPYRSSGNTIYF. CDR3 nucleotide sequence: TGTGCCAGCAGCCCCTACAGGAGCTCTGGAAACACCATATATTTT.

This chain connects TRBV18 to TRBJ1-4, with 7 bases aligning to TRBD1. CDR3 length: 13 amino acids. The V and J ends lost 2 bases and 8 bases, in that order; junction bases with no gene match: 2. Germline V gene sequence: CDR1 KGHSH, CDR2 LQKENI. The CDR3 region has the DNA TGTGCCAGCTCACCAATACAGGGGGAAAAACTGTTTTTT. Protein sequence: CASSPIQGEKLFF.

This clone has more than one count but fewer than ten. For the CDR3, the DNA is TGTGCCACCCGGGACAGGGGAAATCGGACTGAAGCTTTCTTT. This encodes CATRDRGNRTEAFF. The chain employs TRBV2 and TRBJ1-1; 10 nucleotides match TRBD1. The germline gives CDR1 SNHLY, CDR2 FYNNEI. This CDR3 has 14 amino acids. The ends lost 10 bases at V and 5 bases at J; junction bases unmatched: 10.

The rearrangement uses TRBV6-5 and TRBJ2-7; 10 nucleotides agree with TRBD2. The CDR3 spans 14 residues. CDR1 and CDR2 (germline): MNHEY, SVGAGI. The J segment lost 6 bases and the V segment lost 5 bases, leaving 7 bases of the junction unmatched. The CDR3 region is CASSRLAGAREQYF. DNA for the CDR3: TGTGCCAGCAGTCGTCTAGCGGGAGCACGCGAGCAGTACTTC.

This chain joins TRBV28 and TRBJ2-1; no clear D. Trimming took off 5 bases at V and 5 bases at J, with 13 bases between the two ends. The CDR3 is 14 amino acids. Germline CDR1 is MDHEN and CDR2 is SYDVKM. The CDR3 is CASSEIGEDNEQFF. CDR3 nucleotides: TGTGCCAGCAGTGAAATAGGCGAGGACAATGAGCAGTTCTTC.

The rearrangement joins TRBV11-1 to TRBJ2-7, with 14 bases that match TRBD2. Germline V lookup: CDR1 SGHAT, CDR2 FQDESV (reference sequence). V lost 4 bases to trimming and J lost 3 bases; unmatched junction nucleotides: 2. The CDR3 length is 15 residues. CDR3 nucleotide sequence: TGTGCCAGCAGCTGGACTAGCGGGGGGTACTACGAGCAGTACTTC. It is translated as CASSWTSGGYYEQYF.